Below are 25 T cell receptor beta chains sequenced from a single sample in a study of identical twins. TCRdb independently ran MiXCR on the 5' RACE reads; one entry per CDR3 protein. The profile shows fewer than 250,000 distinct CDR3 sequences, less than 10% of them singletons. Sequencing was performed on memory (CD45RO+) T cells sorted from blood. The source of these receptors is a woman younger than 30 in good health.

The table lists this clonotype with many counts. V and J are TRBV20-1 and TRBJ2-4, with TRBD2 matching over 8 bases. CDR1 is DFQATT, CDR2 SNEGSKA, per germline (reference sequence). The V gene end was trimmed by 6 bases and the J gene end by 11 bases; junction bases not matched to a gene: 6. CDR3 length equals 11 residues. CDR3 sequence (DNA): TGCAGTGCGGAGACGGGAGGGGTTCAGTACTTC. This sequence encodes CSAETGGVQYF.

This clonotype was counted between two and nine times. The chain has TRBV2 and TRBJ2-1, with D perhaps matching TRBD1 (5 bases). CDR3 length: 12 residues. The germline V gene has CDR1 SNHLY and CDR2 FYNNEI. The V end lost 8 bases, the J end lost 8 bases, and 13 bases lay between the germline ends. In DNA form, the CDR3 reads TGTGCCAGCTTAAGGGGTTTCGATGAGCAGTTCTTC. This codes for CASLRGFDEQFF. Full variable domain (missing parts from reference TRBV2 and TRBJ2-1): EPEVTQTPSHQVTQMGQEVILRCVPISNHLYFYWYRQILGQKVEFLVSFYNNEISEKSEIFDDQFSVERPDGSNFTLKIRSTKLEDSAMYFCASLRGFDEQFFGPGTRLTVL.

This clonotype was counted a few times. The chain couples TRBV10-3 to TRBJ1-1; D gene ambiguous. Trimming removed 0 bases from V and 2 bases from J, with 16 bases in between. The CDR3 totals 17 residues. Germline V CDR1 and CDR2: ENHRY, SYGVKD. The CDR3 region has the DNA TGTGCCATCAGTGAGTCGTCCTCCGGGTCTCAAAACACTGAAGCTTTCTTT. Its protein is CAISESSSGSQNTEAFF.

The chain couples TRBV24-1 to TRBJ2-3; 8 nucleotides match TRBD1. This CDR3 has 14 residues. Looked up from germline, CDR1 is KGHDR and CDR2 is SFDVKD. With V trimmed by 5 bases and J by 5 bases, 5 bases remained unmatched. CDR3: CATSGRGLGDTQYF. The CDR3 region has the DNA TGTGCCACCAGTGGCAGGGGGCTCGGAGATACGCAGTATTTT.

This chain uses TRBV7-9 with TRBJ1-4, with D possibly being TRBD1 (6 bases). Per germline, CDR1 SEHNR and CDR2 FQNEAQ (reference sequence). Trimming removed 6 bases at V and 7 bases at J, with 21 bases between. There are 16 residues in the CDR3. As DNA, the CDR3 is TGTGCCAGCAGTAGGGGACTCGGCCAGGGGAGTGAAAAACTGTTTTTT. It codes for CASSRGLGQGSEKLFF.

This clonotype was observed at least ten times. The CDR3 sequence is CASSYGGVADTQYF. CDR3 bases: TGTGCCAGCAGTTACGGAGGGGTCGCAGATACGCAGTATTTT. The V call is TRBV6-5, the J call TRBJ2-3; possible D gene TRBD2, 6 bases. There are 14 residues in the CDR3. Germline lookup yields CDR1 MNHEY and CDR2 SVGAGI. The V and J ends lost 2 bases and 4 bases respectively, with 10 bases between them.

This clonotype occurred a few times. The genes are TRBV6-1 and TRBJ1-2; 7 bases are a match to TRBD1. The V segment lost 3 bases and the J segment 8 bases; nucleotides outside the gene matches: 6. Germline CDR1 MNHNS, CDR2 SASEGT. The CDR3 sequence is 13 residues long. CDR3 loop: CASSDPVTGGYTF. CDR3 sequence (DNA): TGTGCCAGCAGTGACCCGGTGACAGGGGGCTACACCTTC.

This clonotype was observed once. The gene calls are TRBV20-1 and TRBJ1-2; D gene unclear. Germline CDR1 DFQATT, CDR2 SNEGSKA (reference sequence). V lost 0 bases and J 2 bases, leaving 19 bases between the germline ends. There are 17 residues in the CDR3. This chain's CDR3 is CSARDFMRGDQNYGYTF. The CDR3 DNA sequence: TGCAGTGCTAGAGATTTTATGCGGGGAGACCAAAACTATGGCTACACCTTC.

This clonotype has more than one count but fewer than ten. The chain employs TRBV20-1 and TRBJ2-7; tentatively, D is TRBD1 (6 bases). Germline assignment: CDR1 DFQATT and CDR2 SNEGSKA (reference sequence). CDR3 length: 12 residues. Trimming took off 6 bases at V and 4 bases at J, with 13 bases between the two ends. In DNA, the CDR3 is TGCAGTGCAGCCCGGGACACTTACGAGCAGTACTTC. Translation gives CSAARDTYEQYF.

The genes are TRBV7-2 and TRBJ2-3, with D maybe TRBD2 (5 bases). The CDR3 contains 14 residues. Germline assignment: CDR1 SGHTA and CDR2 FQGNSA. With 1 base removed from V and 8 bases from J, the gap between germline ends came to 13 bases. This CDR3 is CASSLERSGGTQYF. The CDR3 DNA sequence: TGTGCCAGCAGCTTAGAGAGGAGCGGAGGTACGCAGTATTTT.

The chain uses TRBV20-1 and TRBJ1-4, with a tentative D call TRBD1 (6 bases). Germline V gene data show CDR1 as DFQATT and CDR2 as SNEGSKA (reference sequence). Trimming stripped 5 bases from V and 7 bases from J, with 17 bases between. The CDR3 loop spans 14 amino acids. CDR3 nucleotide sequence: TGCAGTGCTGGGGACGGGGGGGGCGGTGAAAAACTGTTTTTT. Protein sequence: CSAGDGGGGEKLFF.

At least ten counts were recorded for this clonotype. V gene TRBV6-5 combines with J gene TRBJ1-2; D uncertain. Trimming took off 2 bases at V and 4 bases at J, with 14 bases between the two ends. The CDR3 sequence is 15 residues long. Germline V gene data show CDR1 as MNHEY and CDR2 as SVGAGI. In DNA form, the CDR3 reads TGTGCCAGCAGTTACGGACGAAGTTATAGCTATGGCTACACCTTC. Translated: CASSYGRSYSYGYTF.

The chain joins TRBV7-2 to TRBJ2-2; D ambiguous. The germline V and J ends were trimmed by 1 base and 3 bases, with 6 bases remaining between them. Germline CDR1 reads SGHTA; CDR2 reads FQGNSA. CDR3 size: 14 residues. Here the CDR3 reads CASSLDLYTGELFF. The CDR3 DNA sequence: TGTGCCAGCAGCTTAGATCTGTACACCGGGGAGCTGTTTTTT.

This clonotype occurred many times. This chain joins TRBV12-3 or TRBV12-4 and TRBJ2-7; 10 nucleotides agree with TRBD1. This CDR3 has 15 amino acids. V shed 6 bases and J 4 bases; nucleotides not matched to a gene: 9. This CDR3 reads CASRITGTGEYEQYF. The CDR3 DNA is TGTGCCAGCAGAATTACCGGGACAGGGGAATACGAGCAGTACTTC.

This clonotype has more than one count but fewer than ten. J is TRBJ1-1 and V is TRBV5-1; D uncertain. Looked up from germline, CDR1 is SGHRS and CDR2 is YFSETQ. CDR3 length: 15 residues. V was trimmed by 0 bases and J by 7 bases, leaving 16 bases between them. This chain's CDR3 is CASSLVGLQPDEAFF. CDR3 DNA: TGCGCCAGCAGCTTGGTCGGGCTACAGCCTGATGAAGCTTTCTTT.

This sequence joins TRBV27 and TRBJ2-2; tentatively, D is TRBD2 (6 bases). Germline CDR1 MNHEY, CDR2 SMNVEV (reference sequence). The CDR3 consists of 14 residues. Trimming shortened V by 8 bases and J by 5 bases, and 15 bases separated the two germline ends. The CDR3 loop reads CASVARGETGELFF. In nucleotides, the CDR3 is TGTGCCAGCGTGGCGCGGGGTGAGACCGGGGAGCTGTTTTTT.

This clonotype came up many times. DNA for the CDR3: TGCGCCAGCAGCTGGCGACAGGGGGAGGCGACCCAGTACTTC. It yields the protein CASSWRQGEATQYF. The rearrangement joins TRBV5-1 to TRBJ2-5; TRBD1 agrees at 9 bases. CDR3 size: 14 residues. J lost 7 bases, V lost 3 bases, and 7 bases had no gene match. CDR1 and CDR2 from the germline V gene are SGHRS and YFSETQ.

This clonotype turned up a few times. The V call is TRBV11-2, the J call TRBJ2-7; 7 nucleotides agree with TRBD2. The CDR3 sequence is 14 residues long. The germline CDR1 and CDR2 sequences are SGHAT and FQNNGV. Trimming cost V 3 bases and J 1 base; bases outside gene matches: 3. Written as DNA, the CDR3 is TGTGCCAGCAGCTTTTCGGGACTATCCTACGAGCAGTACTTC. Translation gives CASSFSGLSYEQYF. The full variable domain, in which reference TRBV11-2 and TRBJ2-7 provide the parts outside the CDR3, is EAGVAQSPRYKIIEKRQSVAFWCNPISGHATLYWYQQILGQGPKLLIQFQNNGVVDDSQLPKDRFSAERLKGVDSTLKIQPAKLEDSAVYLCASSFSGLSYEQYFGPGTRLTVT.

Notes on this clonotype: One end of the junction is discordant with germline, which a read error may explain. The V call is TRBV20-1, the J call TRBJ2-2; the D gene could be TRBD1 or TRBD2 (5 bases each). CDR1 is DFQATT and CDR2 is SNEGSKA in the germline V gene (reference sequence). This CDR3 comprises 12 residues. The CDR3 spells CSAREGPGELFF. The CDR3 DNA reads TGCAGTGCCAGAGAGGGACCCGGGGAGCTGTTTTTT.

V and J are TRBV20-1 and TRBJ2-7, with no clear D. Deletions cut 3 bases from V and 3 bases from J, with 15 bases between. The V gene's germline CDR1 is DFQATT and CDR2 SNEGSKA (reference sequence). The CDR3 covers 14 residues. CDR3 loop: CSARGTTLDYEQYF. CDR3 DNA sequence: TGCAGTGCTAGGGGCACTACCCTAGACTACGAGCAGTACTTC.

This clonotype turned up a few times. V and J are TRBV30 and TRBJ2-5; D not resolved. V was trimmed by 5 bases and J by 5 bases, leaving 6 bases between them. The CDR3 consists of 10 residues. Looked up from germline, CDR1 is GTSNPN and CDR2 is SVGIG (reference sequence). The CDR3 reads CAWETETQYF. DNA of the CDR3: TGTGCCTGGGAGACGGAGACCCAGTACTTC.

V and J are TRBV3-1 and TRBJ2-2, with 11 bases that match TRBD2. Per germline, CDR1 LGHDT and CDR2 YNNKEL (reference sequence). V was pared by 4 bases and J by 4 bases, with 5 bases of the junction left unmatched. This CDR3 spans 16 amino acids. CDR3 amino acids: CASSRPGLAGTGELFF. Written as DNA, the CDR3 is TGTGCCAGCAGCCGCCCCGGACTAGCGGGCACCGGGGAGCTGTTTTTT.

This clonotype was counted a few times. The CDR3 nucleotides are TGTGCTAGTGGTTTGGCAAGGACAGGGCGTCAAGAGACCCAGTACTTC. It yields the protein CASGLARTGRQETQYF. The J gene is TRBJ2-5, the V gene TRBV12-5; 8 bases are a match to TRBD1. The CDR3 is made up of 16 amino acids. The V gene's germline CDR1 is LGHNT and CDR2 FRNRAP. Unmatched junction bases numbered 6, after V lost 1 base and J lost 2 bases.

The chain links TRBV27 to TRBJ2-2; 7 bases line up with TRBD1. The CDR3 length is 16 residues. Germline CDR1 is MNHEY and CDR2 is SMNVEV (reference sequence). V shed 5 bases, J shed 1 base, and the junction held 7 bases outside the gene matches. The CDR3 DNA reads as TGTGCCAGCAGTCGAAAAGGGGGCCTGAACACCGGGGAGCTGTTTTTT. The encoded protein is CASSRKGGLNTGELFF.

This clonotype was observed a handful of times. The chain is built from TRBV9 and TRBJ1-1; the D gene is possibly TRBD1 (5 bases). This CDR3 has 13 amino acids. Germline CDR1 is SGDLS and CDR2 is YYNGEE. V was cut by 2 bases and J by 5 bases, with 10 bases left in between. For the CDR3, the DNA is TGTGCCAGCAGCGTCGAGGCAGGGACTGAAGCTTTCTTT. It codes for CASSVEAGTEAFF.